This T cell receptor (beta chain) was sequenced in a study of cytomegalovirus exposure and HLA in healthy donors. Study-wide results and limits: In a later analysis, TCR beta V- and J-gene trimming was associated with a missense DCLRE1C variant.

This PCR relied on a set of 60 Vbeta primers and 13 Jbeta primers. Using immunoSEQ multiplex PCR, the repertoire was profiled, and TCRdb retains in-frame clones only, with some absent. The top ten hold about 1.7% of the sample, which has 220,000 or so clones, 79% seen once. The table lists this clone with a few counts. Its antigen is as yet unknown. Germline and junction disagree at one end, which may indicate a read error. Germline V gives CDR1 SSHAT, CDR2 FNYEAQ (reference sequence). The CDR3 is made up of 16 amino acids. This chain links TRBV7-7 with TRBJ2-5, with 7 nucleotides matching TRBD2. The source material was PBMCs. This receptor was obtained from a man aged 50 or older in good health and CMV-seronegative. The CDR3 reads CASSLAGEGGRETQYF. The CDR3 DNA reads TGTGCTAGCAGCTTAGCGGGCGAGGGAGGGAGAGAGACCCAGTACTTC.